This TCR beta chain stems from a study of memory CD4+ T cells and cytomegalovirus serostatus. Across the whole study: Of the healthy Belgian adults, 8 to 10 were CMV seropositive and 20 to 30 seronegative.

V gave up 4 bases and J gave up 8 bases, with 14 bases separating them. Germline CDR1 MNHNS, CDR2 SASEGT. The CDR3 contains 13 residues. The sort gate was single viable CD3+CD4+CD8-CD45RO+ cells for memory CD4+ T cells. The study, taken as a whole, reports: CD4+ memory repertoires contained about 40% of the 164 reported CMV TCRbeta sequences. The CMV-associated TCR signature appears largely within the CD4+ memory repertoire.

In the authors' methods: After removing out-of-frame reads, under 2.5 million distinct TCRbeta sequences remained. Libraries were prepared by immunoSEQ multiplex PCR; TCRdb keeps only in-frame clonotypes and omits some of them. The DNA was the basis for D and trimming; V, J and clone size are from that table. The sample records over 35,000 clones, around four fifths being singletons. Concerning this clone: Antigen unknown.

The chain recombines TRBV6-1 with TRBJ1-2, with D perhaps TRBD1 (6 bases). This TCR was recovered from an adult in good health and CMV-seronegative. The sequenced sample consisted of memory CD4+ T cells from blood. CDR3 nucleotides: TGTGCCAGCAGTGCAACAGGGTTAAGAGGCTACACCTTC. Protein: CASSATGLRGYTF.